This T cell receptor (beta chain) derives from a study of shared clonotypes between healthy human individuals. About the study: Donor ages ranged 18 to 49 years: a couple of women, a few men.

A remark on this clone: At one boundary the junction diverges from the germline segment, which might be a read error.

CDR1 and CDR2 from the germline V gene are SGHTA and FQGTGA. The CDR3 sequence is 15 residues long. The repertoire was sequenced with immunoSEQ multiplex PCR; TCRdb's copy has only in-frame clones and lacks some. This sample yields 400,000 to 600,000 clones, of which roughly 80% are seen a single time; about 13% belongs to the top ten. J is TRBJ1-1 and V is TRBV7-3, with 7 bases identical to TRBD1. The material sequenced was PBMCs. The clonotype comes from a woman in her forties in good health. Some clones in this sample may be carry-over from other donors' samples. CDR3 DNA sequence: TGTGCCGGCAGCTTAACAGGGACAGAGAACACTGAAGCTTTCTTT. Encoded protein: CAGSLTGTENTEAFF.